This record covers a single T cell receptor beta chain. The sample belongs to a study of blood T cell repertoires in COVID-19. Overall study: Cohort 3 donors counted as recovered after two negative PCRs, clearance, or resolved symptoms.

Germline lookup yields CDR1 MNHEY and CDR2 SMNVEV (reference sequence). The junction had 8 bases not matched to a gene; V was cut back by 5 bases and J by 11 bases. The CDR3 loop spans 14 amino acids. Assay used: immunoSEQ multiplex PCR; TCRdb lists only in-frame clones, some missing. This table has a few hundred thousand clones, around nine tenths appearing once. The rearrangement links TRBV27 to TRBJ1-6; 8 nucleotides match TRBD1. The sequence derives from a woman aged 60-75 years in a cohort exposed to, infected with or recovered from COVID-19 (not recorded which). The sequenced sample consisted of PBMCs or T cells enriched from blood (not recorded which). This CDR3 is CASSNRGNTAPLHF. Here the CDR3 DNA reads TGTGCCAGCAGTAACAGGGGGAACACGGCACCCCTCCACTTT.